The present entry profiles one TCR beta chain with its context. The record originates from a study of OX40 agonist ivuxolimab in advanced cancers. On the study more broadly: Cancers in dose escalation were hepatocellular, melanoma, renal cell and head and neck.

The table came from immunoSEQ multiplex PCR; TCRdb's copy has only in-frame clones and leaves some out. In the table there are about 60,000 clones, about 90% of which are singletons. Germline values: CDR1 SEHNR, CDR2 FQNEAQ (reference sequence). The V end lost 5 bases, the J end lost 1 base, and 17 bases lay between the germline ends. This CDR3 contains 16 residues. The sample in question was CD4+ or CD8+ T cells sorted from blood, obtained in a trial of the OX40 agonist ivuxolimab. This sequence was found in an adult with an advanced solid tumor such as melanoma, head and neck, liver or kidney cancer. The rearrangement joins TRBV7-9 to TRBJ2-5; maybe TRBD2 (6 bases). The CDR3 DNA reads as TGTGCCAGCAGCCTCGGGGTAGCGGAAACCCAAGAGACCCAGTACTTC. Residues: CASSLGVAETQETQYF. Filled out from reference TRBV7-9 and TRBJ2-5, the complete variable domain reads DTGVSQNPRHKITKRGQNVTFRCDPISEHNRLYWYRQTLGQGPEFLTYFQNEAQLEKSRLLSDRFSAERPKGSFSTLEIQRTEQGDSAMYLCASSLGVAETQETQYFGPGTRLLVL.